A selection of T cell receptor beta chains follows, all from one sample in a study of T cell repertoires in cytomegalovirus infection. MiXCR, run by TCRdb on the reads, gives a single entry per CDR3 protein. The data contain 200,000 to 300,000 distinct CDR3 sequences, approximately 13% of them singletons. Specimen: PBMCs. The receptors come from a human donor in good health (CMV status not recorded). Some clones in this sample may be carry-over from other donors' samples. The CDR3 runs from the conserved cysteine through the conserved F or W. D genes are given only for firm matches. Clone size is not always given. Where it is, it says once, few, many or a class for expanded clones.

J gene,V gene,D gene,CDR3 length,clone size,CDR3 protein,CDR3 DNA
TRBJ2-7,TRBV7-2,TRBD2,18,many,CASSPIGASGKSSYEQYF,TGTGCCAGCAGCCCCATTGGGGCTAGCGGAAAAAGCTCCTACGAGCAGTACTTC
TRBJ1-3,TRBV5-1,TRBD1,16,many,CASSLATGTSGNTIYF,TGCGCCAGCAGCTTGGCGACAGGGACGTCTGGAAACACCATATATTTT
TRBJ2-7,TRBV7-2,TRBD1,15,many,CASSPRGQGAYEQYF,TGTGCCAGCAGCCCACGGGGACAGGGTGCCTACGAGCAGTACTTC
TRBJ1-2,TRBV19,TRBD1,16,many,CASSPGQGATGYGYTF,TGTGCCAGTAGTCCGGGACAGGGGGCGACCGGCTATGGCTACACCTTC
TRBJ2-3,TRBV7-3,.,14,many,CASSPESSTDTQYF,TGTGCCAGCTCCCCAGAGTCTAGCACAGATACGCAGTATTTT
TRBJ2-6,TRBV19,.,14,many,CASSPPYGANVLTF,TGTGCCAGTAGCCCCCCCTACGGGGCCAACGTCCTGACTTTC
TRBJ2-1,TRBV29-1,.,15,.,CSALGGSGSYNEQFF,TGCAGCGCGCTAGGGGGGAGCGGGTCCTACAATGAGCAGTTCTTC
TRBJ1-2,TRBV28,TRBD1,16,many,CASSPGGAGGNYGYTF,TGTGCCAGCAGCCCAGGCGGGGCAGGGGGCAACTATGGCTACACCTTC
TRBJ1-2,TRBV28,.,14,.,CASRERGGNYGYTF,TGTGCCAGCAGGGAAAGAGGGGGTAACTATGGCTACACCTTC
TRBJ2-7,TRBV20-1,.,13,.,CSALKGTSYEQYF,TGCAGTGCCTTAAAAGGGACCTCCTACGAGCAGTACTTC
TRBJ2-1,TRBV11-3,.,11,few,CASSHREEQFF,TGTGCCAGCAGCCACCGGGAGGAGCAGTTCTTC
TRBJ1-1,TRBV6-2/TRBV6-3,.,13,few,CASSQGVAPEAFF,TGTGCCAGCAGTCAGGGCGTGGCGCCTGAAGCTTTCTTT
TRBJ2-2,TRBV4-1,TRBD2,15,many,CASSSARGLTGELFF,TGCGCCAGCAGCTCTGCGCGGGGACTAACCGGGGAGCTGTTTTTT
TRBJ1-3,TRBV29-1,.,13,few,CSVEVTSGNTIYF,TGCAGCGTTGAGGTCACCTCTGGAAACACCATATATTTT
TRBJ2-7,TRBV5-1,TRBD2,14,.,CASSPGTSAHEQYF,TGCGCCAGCAGCCCCGGGACTAGCGCCCACGAGCAGTACTTC
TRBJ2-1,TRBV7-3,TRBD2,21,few,CASSLLSGRLAGGGSYNEQFF,TGTGCCAGCAGCCTCTTAAGTGGGCGACTAGCGGGAGGCGGGTCCTACAATGAGCAGTTCTTC